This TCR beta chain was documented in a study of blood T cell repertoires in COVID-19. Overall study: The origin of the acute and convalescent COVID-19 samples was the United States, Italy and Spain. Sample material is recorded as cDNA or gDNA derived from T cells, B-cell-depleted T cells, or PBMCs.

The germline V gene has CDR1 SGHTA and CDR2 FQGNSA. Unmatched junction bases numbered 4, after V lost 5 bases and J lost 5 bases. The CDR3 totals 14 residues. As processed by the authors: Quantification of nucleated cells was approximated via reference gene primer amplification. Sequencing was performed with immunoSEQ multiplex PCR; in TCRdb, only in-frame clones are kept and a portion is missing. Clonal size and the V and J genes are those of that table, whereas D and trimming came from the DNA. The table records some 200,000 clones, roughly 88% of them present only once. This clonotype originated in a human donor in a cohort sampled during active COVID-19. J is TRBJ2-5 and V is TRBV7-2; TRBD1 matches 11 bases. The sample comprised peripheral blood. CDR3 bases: TGTGCCAGCAGCACCTGGGACAGGGGGGAGACCCAGTACTTC. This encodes CASSTWDRGETQYF.